This section outlines one T cell receptor (beta chain) sequence together with its context. Its antigen is as yet unknown. The data derive from a study of cytomegalovirus exposure and HLA in healthy donors. Study-wide results and caveats: Both high specificity and high sensitivity reportedly marked the classifier's diagnosis of cytomegalovirus status. In vitro work confirmed that three CMV-associated chains recognize CMV antigens. The investigators catalogued 164 TCR beta chains as cytomegalovirus-associated.

The V segment lost 6 bases and the J segment 3 bases; nucleotides outside the gene matches: 4. The CDR3 extends over 14 amino acids. Germline loops: CDR1 SEHNR, CDR2 FQNEAQ (reference sequence). Generated by immunoSEQ multiplex PCR, the TCRdb table keeps only in-frame clones and is missing some. The repertoire holds 130,000 to 150,000 clones, with around 90% as singletons. The V and J genes are TRBV7-9 and TRBJ1-5; 8 bases match TRBD1. This TCR derives from a woman under 40 in good health and CMV-seropositive. Material: PBMCs. The CDR3 DNA follows: TGTGCCAGCAGATCGGACAGGGTCAATCAGCCCCAGCATTTT. This translates into CASRSDRVNQPQHF. Drawing the rest from reference TRBV7-9 and TRBJ1-5, the complete variable domain is DTGVSQNPRHKITKRGQNVTFRCDPISEHNRLYWYRQTLGQGPEFLTYFQNEAQLEKSRLLSDRFSAERPKGSFSTLEIQRTEQGDSAMYLCASRSDRVNQPQHFGDGTRLSIL.